The TCR beta chain under discussion was sequenced for a study of T cells in Graves' hyperthyroidism and ophthalmopathy. Looking at the study overall: Blood from the periphery was taken at initial diagnosis, before any treatment.

Fresh peripheral blood, 8 to 10 ml, was the source of the PBMCs. TCR beta CDR3 regions were amplified from RNA. TCR CDR3 regions were first amplified by RT-PCR with HTBI primers. A single record per CDR3 protein comes from TCRdb applying MiXCR to the multiplex PCR reads. The profile covers around 300,000 distinct CDR3 sequences, with approximately 18% appearing a single time and less than 40% taken by the ten largest. This clonotype has ten or more counts. The antigen is unknown. Study outcomes and limitations: From stable hyperthyroidism, ophthalmopathy was separated by a 13 V-J model. Most clonotypes that expanded in the thyroid above 0.001 also showed up in blood.

CDR1 and CDR2 (germline): DFQATT, SNEGSKA (reference sequence). V lost 3 bases to trimming and J lost 7 bases, with 10 bases between them. CDR3 length: 11 amino acids. The chain couples TRBV20-1 to TRBJ2-7; D gene unclear. The sequence derives from a man aged 50 to 59 with Graves' ophthalmopathy. Sequencing was performed on blood. The CDR3 sequence: CSARALGEQYF. CDR3 in DNA: TGCAGTGCTAGGGCTTTGGGGGAGCAGTACTTC.